Listed below are T cell receptor beta chains from one sample, sequenced in a study of T cells in Graves' hyperthyroidism and ophthalmopathy. TCRdb called the multiplex PCR reads again in MiXCR, with one record for every CDR3 protein. Of hundreds of thousands of distinct CDR3 sequences in the sample, 14% were seen once. The material sequenced was blood. The receptors come from a woman aged 18-30 years with Graves' hyperthyroidism. CDR3s include the opening cysteine and the closing phenylalanine or tryptophan. A D gene is named only where the DNA matches it firmly. Clone size, where shown, is once, few, many, or a class for clones that have expanded.

v_gene,d_gene,len,j_gene,abundance,CDR3nt,CDR3aa
TRBV5-6,TRBD2,16,TRBJ2-1,-,TGTGCCAGCAGCCAGCCCCTGGTAGCGGGGGACAATGAGCAGTTCTTC,CASSQPLVAGDNEQFF
TRBV7-6,TRBD2,18,TRBJ2-1,-,TGTGCCAGCAGCTTAGTCGCCCTGACTAGCGGGCCCCACAATGAGCAGTTCTTC,CASSLVALTSGPHNEQFF
TRBV4-1,TRBD1,16,TRBJ1-4,few,TGCGCCAGCAGCCAAATCTCCGGGACAGTTAATGAAAAACTGTTTTTT,CASSQISGTVNEKLFF
TRBV12-3/TRBV12-4,-,16,TRBJ2-4,many,TGTGCCAGCAGTTTTGTCAGGGGCTTACCTCAAAACATTCAGTACTTC,CASSFVRGLPQNIQYF
TRBV9,-,13,TRBJ2-7,-,TGTGCCAGCAGCGTAGGGACAGTCAGCGAGCAGTACTTC,CASSVGTVSEQYF
TRBV6-1,TRBD1,17,TRBJ1-1,many,TGTGCCAGCAGTCGGACAGGGGAGAGGGCCTTTGACACTGAAGCTTTCTTT,CASSRTGERAFDTEAFF
TRBV10-1,TRBD2,16,TRBJ2-1,few,TGCGCCAGCAGTGAGAATGTCGGAGCGGGAAAAAATGAGCAGTTCTTC,CASSENVGAGKNEQFF
TRBV20-1,-,14,TRBJ1-1,-,TGCAGTGCTAGAGTACTCGGGGGGCTGCCTGAAGCTTTCTTT,CSARVLGGLPEAFF
TRBV6-2/TRBV6-3,-,15,TRBJ2-7,-,TGTGCCAGCAGCGACGGGGTAAGAAAAGTCTACGAGCAGTACTTC,CASSDGVRKVYEQYF
TRBV20-1,TRBD2,12,TRBJ2-5,many,TGCAGTGCTAGGGGGGGGGAAGAGACCCAGTACTTC,CSARGGEETQYF
TRBV11-2,-,15,TRBJ2-2,many,TGTGCCAGCAGCCTAACAGGGTCAGACACCGGGGAGCTGTTTTTT,CASSLTGSDTGELFF
TRBV20-1,-,14,TRBJ2-7,-,TGCAGTGCTAGTGTTAGTTTGGGCTCCTACGAGCAGTACTTC,CSASVSLGSYEQYF
TRBV29-1,TRBD1,15,TRBJ1-2,few,TGCAGCGTTCTAAAGAAGGGACAGAATAACTATGGCTACACCTTC,CSVLKKGQNNYGYTF
TRBV6-6,-,15,TRBJ2-7,many,TGTGCCAGCAGTTACGGGGGGGCTCCGAACTACGAGCAGTACTTC,CASSYGGAPNYEQYF
TRBV7-9,-,15,TRBJ2-7,many,TGTGCCAGCAGCCCAGAGGGCCCAGGGGCCGACGAGCAGTACTTC,CASSPEGPGADEQYF
TRBV29-1,TRBD1,15,TRBJ2-1,many,TGCAGCTCTTTACTGGGACAGGGGTACTACAATGAGCAGTTCTTC,CSSLLGQGYYNEQFF
TRBV3-1,-,14,TRBJ2-2,-,TGTGCCAGCAGCCAAGGATCGGGGGTTGGGGAGCTGTTTTTT,CASSQGSGVGELFF
TRBV3-1,-,14,TRBJ2-7,many,TGTGCCAGCAGCCAAGGAGCAGGACTCTACGAGCAGTACTTC,CASSQGAGLYEQYF
TRBV28,-,11,TRBJ2-1,-,TGTGCCACCGGGGGTTCCCATGAGCAGTTCTTC,CATGGSHEQFF
TRBV20-1,-,12,TRBJ2-7,many,TGCAGTGCTAGGGAGACTAGAAACGAGCAGTACTTC,CSARETRNEQYF
TRBV11-2,-,15,TRBJ1-2,many,TGTGCCAGCAGCTTAGCGGGGACACCTAACTATGGCTACACCTTC,CASSLAGTPNYGYTF
TRBV10-3,-,17,TRBJ2-3,few,TGTGCCATCAGTGAGACGACTACGGAATTGGGCACAGATACGCAGTATTTT,CAISETTTELGTDTQYF
TRBV6-1,TRBD2,14,TRBJ2-1,few,TGTGCCAGCACTGGGGGAGGGTCCTACAATGAGCAGTTCTTC,CASTGGGSYNEQFF
TRBV7-9,TRBD2,15,TRBJ2-1,-,TGTGCCAGCAGCTTAGACCTAGCGGGAGGGGAAGAGCAGTTCTTC,CASSLDLAGGEEQFF
TRBV3-1,-,16,TRBJ2-5,many,TGTGCCAGCAGCCACGCGGGGGCCGCGGGGCAAGAGACCCAGTACTTC,CASSHAGAAGQETQYF
TRBV11-2,-,13,TRBJ1-4,many,TGTGCCAGCAGCTTCAGGGGCGGTGAAAAACTGTTTTTT,CASSFRGGEKLFF
TRBV30,-,14,TRBJ2-2,-,TGTGCCTGGACAGCCACCCGAGGGCCCGGGGAGCTGTTTTTT,CAWTATRGPGELFF
TRBV6-2/TRBV6-3,-,13,TRBJ2-2,-,TGTGCCAGCACCCTACGGCGCACCGGGGAGCTGTTTTTT,CASTLRRTGELFF
TRBV27,-,13,TRBJ2-3,many,TGTGCCAGCAGTTTAAGCTTAGGCGGTACGCAGTATTTT,CASSLSLGGTQYF
TRBV11-2,TRBD2,19,TRBJ2-1,many,TGTGCCAGCAGCTTAGATGGGAGACTAGCGGGAGGGCCATACAATGAGCAGTTCTTC,CASSLDGRLAGGPYNEQFF
TRBV30,-,13,TRBJ1-5,many,TGTGCCTGGAGTGGGGGGAGCAATCAGCCCCAGCATTTT,CAWSGGSNQPQHF
TRBV15,-,11,TRBJ2-7,many,TGTGCCACCAGCAGAGGGGTCGAGCAGTACTTC,CATSRGVEQYF
TRBV18,-,13,TRBJ1-2,many,TGTGCCAGCTCACCCTTGACGCCCTATGGCTACACCTTC,CASSPLTPYGYTF
TRBV2,-,15,TRBJ2-3,many,TGTGCCAGCAGTGAGGTTCCAGCGGGCACAGATACGCAGTATTTT,CASSEVPAGTDTQYF
TRBV4-3,TRBD2,17,TRBJ2-1,once,TGCGCCAGCAGCCAAGATCCCCTAGCGGGAGGGGGCGATGAGCAGTTCTTC,CASSQDPLAGGGDEQFF
TRBV11-2,TRBD1,18,TRBJ2-2,many,TGTGCCAGCAGCTTAGGTTACCCCGGGACAGGGAGCACCGGGGAGCTGTTTTTT,CASSLGYPGTGSTGELFF
TRBV4-3,-,16,TRBJ1-1,many,TGCGCCAGCAGCCAGGGGGGTGCAGGTCAAAACACTGAAGCTTTCTTT,CASSQGGAGQNTEAFF
TRBV29-1,TRBD1,16,TRBJ2-6,-,TGCAGCGTTGGAGGGGGCGCGAGCCCTGGGGCCAACGTCCTGACTTTC,CSVGGGASPGANVLTF
TRBV6-1,-,15,TRBJ2-1,-,TGTGCCAGCAGTTATCAGTGGGAGAGCTACAATGAGCAGTTCTTC,CASSYQWESYNEQFF
TRBV12-3/TRBV12-4,TRBD1,16,TRBJ2-5,many,TGTGCCAGCAGCTACACCTCGCAGGGGGCAGGAGAGACCCAGTACTTC,CASSYTSQGAGETQYF